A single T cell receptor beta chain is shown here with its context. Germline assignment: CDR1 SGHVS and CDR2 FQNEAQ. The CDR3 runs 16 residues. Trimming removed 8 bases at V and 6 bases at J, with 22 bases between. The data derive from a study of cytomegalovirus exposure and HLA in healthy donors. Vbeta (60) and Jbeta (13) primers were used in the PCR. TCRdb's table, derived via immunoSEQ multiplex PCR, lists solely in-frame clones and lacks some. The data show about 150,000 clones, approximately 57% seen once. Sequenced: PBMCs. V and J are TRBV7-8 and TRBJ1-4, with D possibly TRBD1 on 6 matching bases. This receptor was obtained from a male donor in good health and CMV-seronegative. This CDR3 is CASRRQASGGYEKLFF. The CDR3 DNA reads TGTGCCAGCCGTAGACAGGCCAGTGGGGGATATGAAAAACTGTTTTTT.